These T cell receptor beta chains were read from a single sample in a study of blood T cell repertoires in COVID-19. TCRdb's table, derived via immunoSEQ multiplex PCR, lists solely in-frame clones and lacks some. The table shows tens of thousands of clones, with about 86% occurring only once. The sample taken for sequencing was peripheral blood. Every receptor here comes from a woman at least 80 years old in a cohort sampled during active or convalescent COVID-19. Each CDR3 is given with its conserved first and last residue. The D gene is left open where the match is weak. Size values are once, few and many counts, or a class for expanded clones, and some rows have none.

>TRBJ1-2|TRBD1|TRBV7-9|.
TGTGCCAGCAGTCGGGACAGCCAGGGATACACCTTC
CASSRDSQGYTF
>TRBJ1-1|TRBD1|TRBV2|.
TGTGCCAGCAGAAGGGACAGGCTGAACCCTGAAGCTTTCTTT
CASRRDRLNPEAFF
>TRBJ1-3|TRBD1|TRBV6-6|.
TGTGCCAGTCCTGACAGGGACGGACCTGGAAACACCATATATTTT
CASPDRDGPGNTIYF
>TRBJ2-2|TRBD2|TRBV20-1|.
TGCAGTGCTAGTCCTCCTAGCGGGAACACCGGGGAGCTGTTTTTT
CSASPPSGNTGELFF
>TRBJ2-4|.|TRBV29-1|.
TGCAGCGTTGATGGGCCTAGCACAGCCAAAAACATTCAGTACTTC
CSVDGPSTAKNIQYF
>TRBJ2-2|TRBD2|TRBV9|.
TGTGCCAGCAGCGTAGGAGGGACTAGCGGGAATGCCGGGGAGCTGTTTTTT
CASSVGGTSGNAGELFF
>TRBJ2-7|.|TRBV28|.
TGTGCCAGCAGTTTAGCGGGAACTAGGTACGAGCAGTACTTC
CASSLAGTRYEQYF
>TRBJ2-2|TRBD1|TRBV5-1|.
TGCGCCAGCAGCTTAGGACTGGGACAGGGGAACACCGGGGAGCTGTTTTTT
CASSLGLGQGNTGELFF
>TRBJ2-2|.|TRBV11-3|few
TGTGCCAGCAGCTTAGATCGCGCAGGGGAGCTGTTTTTT
CASSLDRAGELFF
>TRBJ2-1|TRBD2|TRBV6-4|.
TGTGCCAGCAGTGACGGCGGGAGGCCACCTCAGGAGCAGTTCTTC
CASSDGGRPPQEQFF
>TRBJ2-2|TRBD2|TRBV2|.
TGTGCCAGCAGTGTGGCGGGGGGTGCCGGGGAGCTGTTTTTT
CASSVAGGAGELFF
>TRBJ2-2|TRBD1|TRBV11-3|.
TGTGCCAGCAGCCCCCACTTACAGGGGGCCGGGGAGCTGTTTTTT
CASSPHLQGAGELFF
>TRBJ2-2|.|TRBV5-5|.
TGTGCCAGCAGCCCAGGGGTTACCGGGGAGCTGTTTTTT
CASSPGVTGELFF
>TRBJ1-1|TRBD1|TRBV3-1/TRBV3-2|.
TGTGCCAGCAGCCAAACGGGACAGCTGAACACTGAAGCTTTCTTT
CASSQTGQLNTEAFF
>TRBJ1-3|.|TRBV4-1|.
TGCGCCAGCAGCCAAGATCTTTATGCAGGCGCTGGAAACACCATATATTTT
CASSQDLYAGAGNTIYF
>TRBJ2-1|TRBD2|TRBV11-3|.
TGTGCCAGCAGCTTCTCGGGACTAGCGGGAGGCAATGAGCAGTTCTTC
CASSFSGLAGGNEQFF
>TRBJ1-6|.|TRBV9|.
TGTGCCAGCAGCGTAGCTGGAACAGGGAATAATTCACCCCTCCACTTT
CASSVAGTGNNSPLHF
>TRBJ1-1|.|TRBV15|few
TGTGCCACCAGCAGAGACCGGGGGACTGAAGCTTTCTTT
CATSRDRGTEAFF
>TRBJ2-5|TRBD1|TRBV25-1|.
TGTGCCAGCAGTGGCAGGGGGTCACTGAGGGAGACCCAGTACTTC
CASSGRGSLRETQYF
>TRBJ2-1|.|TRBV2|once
TGTGCCAGCAGTGCTGGTAGCTCCTACAATGAGCAGTTCTTC
CASSAGSSYNEQFF
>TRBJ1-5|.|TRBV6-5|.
TGTGCCAGCAGTCCCTCAGGGATTCAGCCCCAGCATTTT
CASSPSGIQPQHF
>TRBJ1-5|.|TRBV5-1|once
TGCGCCAGCAGCCCTACCACAGGGCCGAATCAGCCCCAGCATTTT
CASSPTTGPNQPQHF
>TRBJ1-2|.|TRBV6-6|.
TGTGCCAGCAGTCGCCCGGGACAAATTGATGGCTACACCTTC
CASSRPGQIDGYTF
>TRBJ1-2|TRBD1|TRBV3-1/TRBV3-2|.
TGTGCCAGCAGCCACCTAGACAGGGATAACTATGGCTACACCTTC
CASSHLDRDNYGYTF
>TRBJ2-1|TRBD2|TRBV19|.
TGTGCCAGTAATCAGCTAGCGGGAGATACCCATGAGCAGTTCTTC
CASNQLAGDTHEQFF
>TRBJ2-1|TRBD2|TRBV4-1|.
TGCGCCAGCAGCCAAGAATCCCCACTACTAGCGGGAGTGGGTAATGAGCAGTTCTTC
CASSQESPLLAGVGNEQFF
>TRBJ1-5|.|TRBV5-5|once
TGTGCCAGCGCCGGGACAAGCAATAGCAATCAGCCCCAGCATTTT
CASAGTSNSNQPQHF
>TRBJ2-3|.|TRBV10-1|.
TGCGCCAGCAGTGAGCTTCTAAGCACAGATACGCAGTATTTT
CASSELLSTDTQYF
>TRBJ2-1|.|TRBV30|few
TGTGCCTGGAGTGCTACAGATTACAATGAGCAGTTCTTC
CAWSATDYNEQFF
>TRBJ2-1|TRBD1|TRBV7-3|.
TGTGCCAGCAGCGCGGACAGGGGGCTTTACAATGAGCAGTTCTTC
CASSADRGLYNEQFF
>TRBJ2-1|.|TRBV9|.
TGTGCCAGCAGCGTATTACGGGACAAAAACAATGAGCAGTTCTTC
CASSVLRDKNNEQFF
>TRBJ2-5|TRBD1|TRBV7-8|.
TGTGCCAGCAGCCGAGACAGGGGAGTAGAGACCCAGTACTTC
CASSRDRGVETQYF
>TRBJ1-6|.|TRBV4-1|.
TGCGCCAGCAGCCAAGATGCAGGGCTGGATTCACCCCTCCACTTT
CASSQDAGLDSPLHF
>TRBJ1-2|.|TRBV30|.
TGTGCCTGGACTGGAGAGGGATACACCTTC
CAWTGEGYTF
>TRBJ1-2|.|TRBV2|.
TGTGCCAGCAGTGCGGAACAGAACTATGGCTACACCTTC
CASSAEQNYGYTF
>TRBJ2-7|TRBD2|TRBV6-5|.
TGTGCCAGCAGTTACTCAACGGCGGGAGGGCCCCACGAGCAGTACTTC
CASSYSTAGGPHEQYF
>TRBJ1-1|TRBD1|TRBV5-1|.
TGCGCCAGCAGCTTCCGGGACAGGGGCACTGAAGCTTTCTTT
CASSFRDRGTEAFF
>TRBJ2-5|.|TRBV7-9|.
TGTGCCAGCAGCTTCGAGCAGGGAGAGACCCAGTACTTC
CASSFEQGETQYF
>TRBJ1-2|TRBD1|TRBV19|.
TGTGCCAGTAGTAAGAAGGATACGACAGGGATATCTAACTATGGCTACACCTTC
CASSKKDTTGISNYGYTF
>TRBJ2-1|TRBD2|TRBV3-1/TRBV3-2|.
TGTGCCAGCAGCCTTCTAGCGGGAGGGGGGGAGCAACAGTTCTTC
CASSLLAGGGEQQFF
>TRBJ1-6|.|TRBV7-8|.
TGTGCCAGCAGCTTAGACCAGTCTAATTCACCCCTCCACTTT
CASSLDQSNSPLHF
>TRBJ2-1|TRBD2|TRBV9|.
TGTGCCAGCAGCATCGGGACTAGCGGCTACAATGAGCAGTTCTTC
CASSIGTSGYNEQFF
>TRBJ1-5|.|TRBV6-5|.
TGTGCCAGCCGGGACGGGGGTCAGCCCCAGCATTTT
CASRDGGQPQHF
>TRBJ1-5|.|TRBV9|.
TGTGCCAGCAGCCTGGGTGGAGACAGTAGGGTACAGCCCCAGCATTTT
CASSLGGDSRVQPQHF
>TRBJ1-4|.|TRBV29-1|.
TGCAGCGTTGCGTCCTCCGGGAGCGAGGGTGAAAAACTGTTTTTT
CSVASSGSEGEKLFF
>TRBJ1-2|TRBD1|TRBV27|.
TGTGCCAGCAGGCCAGGGACAGGTGACTATGGCTACACCTTC
CASRPGTGDYGYTF
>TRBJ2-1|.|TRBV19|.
TGTGCCAGTAGTATAATCCCCCTAGACAATGAGCAGTTCTTC
CASSIIPLDNEQFF